The T cell receptor beta chain described here comes from a study of T cells in Graves' hyperthyroidism and ophthalmopathy. Study in general: Staff took peripheral blood when the initial diagnosis was made, before any treatment began. Overall study results and limits: Researchers found most expanded thyroid clonotypes above 0.001 in blood as well.

RNA transcripts provided the source from which TCR beta CDR3 regions were amplified. Using the HTBI primer set, a first-round RT-PCR was run on the TCR CDR3. TCRdb used MiXCR to reprocess the multiplex PCR reads, holding one entry per CDR3 protein. The repertoire includes approximately 600,000 distinct CDR3 sequences, about 15% of them detected once, and 3.5% to 4.5% sits in the top ten. This clonotype was counted ten times or more. Its antigen is still unknown. Trimming removed 2 bases at V and 5 bases at J, with 13 bases between. This CDR3 has 14 residues. Germline V gene lookup returns CDR1 DFQATT and CDR2 SNEGSKA (reference sequence). With duration under 3 months, ophthalmopathy was active: Clinical Activity Score at least 3, NOSPECS at least 4. A patient was excluded if there was uncontrolled infection, other autoimmune disease, pregnancy or lactation.

This rearrangement joins TRBV20-1 to TRBJ1-5; perhaps TRBD1 as D (5 bases). Sequencing was done on a sample of blood. The sequence was collected from a middle-aged woman with Graves' ophthalmopathy. The CDR3 protein is CSARFQGPDQPQHF. CDR3 DNA sequence: TGCAGTGCTAGATTTCAGGGACCCGATCAGCCCCAGCATTTT.